This entry lists 8 T cell receptor beta chains sequenced from one sample in a study of shared clonotypes between healthy human individuals. Using immunoSEQ multiplex PCR, the repertoire was profiled, and TCRdb retains in-frame clones only, with some absent. The sample shows millions of clones, more than 80% of them seen only once. The sequencing sample was made of naive CD4+ T cells sorted from blood. Subset denoted: CD45RA+ positively selected. Receptor source: a man aged 18 to 35 in good health.

The J gene is TRBJ1-2, the V gene TRBV6-1; TRBD1 might be the D (5 bases). CDR3 length: 15 residues. The V end lost 1 base, the J end lost 8 bases, and 17 bases lay between the germline ends. CDR1 MNHNS and CDR2 SASEGT come from the germline V gene. The CDR3 loop is CASSEGAGHSGGYTF. In DNA form, the CDR3 reads TGTGCCAGCAGTGAAGGGGCAGGGCACTCGGGGGGCTACACCTTC.

CDR3 nucleotide sequence: TGTGCCAGTAGTGTCTGGCAGGACTACTATGGCTACACCTTC. Protein product: CASSVWQDYYGYTF. The V call is TRBV19, the J call TRBJ1-2; no clear D gene. V lost 5 bases and J 3 bases, leaving 13 bases between the germline ends. CDR1 LNHDA and CDR2 SQIVND come from the germline V gene (reference sequence). The CDR3 extends over 14 amino acids.

The chain joins TRBV13 to TRBJ2-1, with 8 bases lining up with TRBD2. This CDR3 contains 16 residues. Germline V gene data show CDR1 as PRHDT and CDR2 as FYEKMQ (reference sequence). After removal of 5 bases from V and 4 bases from J, the junction contained 10 bases not matched to a gene. CDR3 DNA sequence: TGTGCCAGCAGCGGGCCCGAGCGGGGGTTGTACAATGAGCAGTTCTTC. As protein: CASSGPERGLYNEQFF.

This chain connects TRBV10-3 to TRBJ2-7; 7 nucleotides agree with TRBD1. This CDR3 spans 15 amino acids. The ends lost 8 bases at V and 0 bases at J; junction bases unmatched: 10. Germline V gene data show CDR1 as ENHRY and CDR2 as SYGVKD. The CDR3 DNA reads TGTGCCATCCACGAACCGACAGGGAGCTCCTACGAGCAGTACTTC. It codes for CAIHEPTGSSYEQYF.

The rearrangement uses TRBV30 and TRBJ2-1, with a tentative D call TRBD2 (6 bases). The V and J ends lost 8 bases and 0 bases respectively, with 14 bases between them. This CDR3 region has 14 residues. Germline assignment: CDR1 GTSNPN and CDR2 SVGIG (reference sequence). The CDR3 DNA follows: TGTGCCCTAATAGCGGATAGCTCCTACAATGAGCAGTTCTTC. Translated, it gives CALIADSSYNEQFF.

This chain joins TRBV28 and TRBJ1-2, with 8 nucleotides matching TRBD1. CDR1 MDHEN and CDR2 SYDVKM come from the germline V gene. The CDR3 is 14 residues long. Trimming removed 5 bases from V and 1 base from J; junction bases left unmatched: 3. As DNA, the CDR3 is TGTGCCAGCAGTACAGGGGGGGGTAACTATGGCTACACCTTC. It is translated as CASSTGGGNYGYTF.

This clone was counted between two and nine times. The sample holds other DNA sequences that translate to the same CDR3. V and J are TRBV29-1 and TRBJ1-1; 9 bases fit TRBD1. With V trimmed by 6 bases and J by 3 bases, 5 bases remained unmatched. CDR3 length: 13 amino acids. The germline CDR1 and CDR2 sequences are SQVTM and ANQGSEA. CDR3 bases: TGCAGCGTAAAACAGGGGGCGGACACTGAAGCTTTCTTT. It yields the protein CSVKQGADTEAFF.

The CDR3 loop reads CASSEVSGGGSDTQYF. In DNA, the CDR3 is TGTGCCAGCAGTGAAGTCTCCGGGGGGGGGTCCGATACGCAGTATTTT. J is TRBJ2-3 and V is TRBV25-1; 8 nucleotides match TRBD2. The CDR3 is 16 residues long. V dropped 2 bases and J dropped 6; count of bases not matched to a gene: 10. Germline V gene data show CDR1 as MGHDK and CDR2 as SYGVNS.